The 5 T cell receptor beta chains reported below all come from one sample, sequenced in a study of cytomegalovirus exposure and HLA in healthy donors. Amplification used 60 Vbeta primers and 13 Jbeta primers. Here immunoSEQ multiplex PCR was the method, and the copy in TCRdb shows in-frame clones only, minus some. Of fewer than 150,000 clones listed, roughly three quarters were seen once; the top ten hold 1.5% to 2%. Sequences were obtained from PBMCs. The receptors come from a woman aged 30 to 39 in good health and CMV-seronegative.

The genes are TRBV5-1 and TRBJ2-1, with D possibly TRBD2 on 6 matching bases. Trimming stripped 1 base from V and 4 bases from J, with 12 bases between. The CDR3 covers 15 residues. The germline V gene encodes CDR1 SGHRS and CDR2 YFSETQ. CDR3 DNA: TGCGCCAGCAGCTTGCTGGCGGGATCTTACAATGAGCAGTTCTTC. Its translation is CASSLLAGSYNEQFF.

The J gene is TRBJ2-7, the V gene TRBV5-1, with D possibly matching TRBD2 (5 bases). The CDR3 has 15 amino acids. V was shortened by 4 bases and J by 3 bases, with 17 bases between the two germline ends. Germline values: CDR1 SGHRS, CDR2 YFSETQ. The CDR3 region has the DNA TGCGCCAGCAGCCCCGGACGGGATTCCGTCTACGAGCAGTACTTC. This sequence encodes CASSPGRDSVYEQYF.

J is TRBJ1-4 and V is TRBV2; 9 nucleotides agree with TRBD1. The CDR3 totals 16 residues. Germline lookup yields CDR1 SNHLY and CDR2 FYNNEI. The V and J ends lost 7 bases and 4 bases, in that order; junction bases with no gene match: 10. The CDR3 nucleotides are TGTGCCAGCATTCCGACGGGGACAGGGAATAATGAAAAACTGTTTTTT. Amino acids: CASIPTGTGNNEKLFF.

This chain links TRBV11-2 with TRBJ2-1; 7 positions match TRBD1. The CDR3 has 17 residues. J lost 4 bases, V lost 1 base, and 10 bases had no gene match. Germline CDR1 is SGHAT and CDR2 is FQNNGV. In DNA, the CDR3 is TGTGCCAGCAGCTTAGGCTTCCGGACAGGACGATACAATGAGCAGTTCTTC. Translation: CASSLGFRTGRYNEQFF.

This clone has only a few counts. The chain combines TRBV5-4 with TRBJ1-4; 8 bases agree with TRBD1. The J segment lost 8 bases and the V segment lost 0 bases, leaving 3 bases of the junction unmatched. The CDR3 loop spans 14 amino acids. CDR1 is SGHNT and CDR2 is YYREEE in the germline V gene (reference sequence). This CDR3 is CASSLDRGIEKLFF. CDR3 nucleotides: TGTGCCAGCAGCTTGGACAGGGGGATCGAAAAACTGTTTTTT. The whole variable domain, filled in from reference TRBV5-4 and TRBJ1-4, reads ETGVTQSPTHLIKTRGQQVTLRCSSQSGHNTVSWYQQALGQGPQFIFQYYREEENGRGNFPPRFSGLQFPNYSSELNVNALELDDSALYLCASSLDRGIEKLFFGSGTQLSVL.